This TCR beta chain derives from a study of Ad26.COV2.S vaccination and SARS-CoV-2 variants (dated by TCRdb to 2020 to 2023). Regarding the research as a whole: Donors in the vaccine arm were drawn from COV1001, a multicentre, randomized, double-blind, placebo-controlled phase I-IIa trial testing Ad26.COV2.S in healthy adults. The TCR-sequenced set comprised around 30 samples: around 20 Ad26.COV2.S vaccine recipients, 5 placebo recipients and 8 SARS-CoV-2 convalescent individuals. Blinding of investigators to trial group allocation was maintained during experiments and outcome assessment. TCRbeta repertoire sequencing served as the tool for gauging how specific and how broad the SARS-CoV-2-reactive T cell receptors were following Ad26.COV2.S vaccination. Ad26.COV2.S was given intramuscularly at 5x10^10 or 1x10^11 viral particles, as a single shot or as two shots 56 days apart. Trial participants were randomized into five groups of five, in which low-dose or high-dose Ad26.COV2.S was given once or twice, or placebo was given on both occasions.

Findings and caveats that apply to the study as a whole: The study lacked the statistical power to compare responses across vaccine doses or regimens. After vaccination, substantial breadth of spike-specific CD8+ and CD4+ T cell responses was reported. According to the authors, total T cell responses may have been underestimated by the TCR breadth and depth analyses. Higher spike-specific TCR breadth was observed in Ad26.COV2.S recipients than in placebo recipients (P = 0.0014). Vaccine and placebo recipients had similar non-spike TCR breadth, a finding consistent with the vaccine containing only spike.

Explained via the paper, the treatment or condition label denotes: around 19 received Ad26.COV2.S at low or high dose, single or two shots; about 5 received placebo; per-sample allocation not given. Repertoires of vaccine and placebo recipients were sequenced from samples collected on day 63 after the first injection. Between 29 July and 7 August 2020, Cohort 1b enrolled about 27 adults aged 18-55 years at one site in Boston, USA. Ad26.COV2.S was a replication-incompetent adenovirus type 26 vector that expressed a prefusion-stabilized SARS-CoV-2 spike protein derived from the original Wuhan strain. Comment on this clone: The target of this receptor is not known. There are no base qualities to consult, and no much larger clone falls within one base.

Including the terminal cysteine and phenylalanine, the CDR3 comprises 15 residues. The retained sequence is limited to the CDR3, 45 bases, with the frame set at the first base. V ends up 5 bases short and J 3 bases short, with an unmatched junction base count of 8. CDR1 is given as ENHRY and CDR2 as SYGVKD, both from the germline V gene. The immunoSEQ Assay was the method used to sequence TCRbeta CDR3 regions. After extraction, genomic DNA underwent amplification by bias-controlled multiplex PCR, followed by high-throughput sequencing. Processing in the source paper ran as follows. Collapsing and filtering of sequences were performed to quantify the absolute abundance of each unique TCRbeta CDR3 region. Usable DNA was measured by amplifying reference genes present in all nucleated cells, and TCRbeta template counts were normalized to that usable DNA to estimate T cell fraction. Repertoire TCRs were annotated as SARS-CoV-2-specific when V gene, CDR3 amino acid sequence and J gene were exactly matched to a known reactive TCR set. MIRA supplied the reference SARS-CoV-2 TCR set, which was filtered for enrichment in COVID-19-positive ImmuneCODE repertoires so that public or cross-reactive TCRs were removed. Based on the MIRA antigens, annotated TCRs were further analysed at the level of specific ORF or position within ORF. Breadth was defined as annotated unique rearrangements over total unique productive rearrangements; depth was the summed frequency of those rearrangements. Group comparisons of TCR breadth used two-sided Wilcoxon rank-sum tests. TCRdb retrieved this table from immuneACCESS and kept in-frame rearrangements only. Not all clones are present; in checked studies, unresolved V genes account for under half, and no reason is known for the remainder. V and J calls and clone size are given by that table; D and trimming were obtained from the DNA. A total of around 350,000 clones appear in this sample, 80% to 90% of them only once. The ten largest clones add up to 3% to 4% of the sample.

The source was peripheral blood, collected in a trial of Ad26.COV2.S vaccine versus placebo. This TCR came from a person between 18 and 60 years old who received the Ad26.COV2.S COVID-19 vaccine or a placebo. The rearranged segments are TRBV10-3 and TRBJ1-1, and TRBD1 aligns with 8 junction nucleotides. Here is the DNA: TGTGCCATCAGTCCCGGACAGGGACTTTACACTGAAGCTTTCTTT. This sequence encodes CAISPGQGLYTEAFF.